This is a list of T cell receptor beta chains from one sample in a study of blood T cell repertoires in COVID-19. This table comes from immunoSEQ multiplex PCR, and its TCRdb copy is limited to in-frame clones, with some not included. The table shows around 200,000 clones, with over 70% occurring only once. Sequencing was carried out using peripheral blood. The receptors were gathered from a woman between 65 and 79 years old with acute or convalescent COVID-19. CDR3s include the opening cysteine and the closing phenylalanine or tryptophan.

TRBV10-3	TRBJ2-7	CAISTDRGSYEQYF
TRBV19	TRBJ1-3	CATKPRQGAKGNTIYF
TRBV18	TRBJ1-1	CASSVVARGDTEAFF
TRBV28	TRBJ1-5	CASSRVAGGGGNQPQHF
TRBV6-5	TRBJ1-2	CAITGTGHNYGYTF
TRBV25-1	TRBJ1-5	CASSETTPEGNQPQHF
TRBV5-1	TRBJ2-5	CASSLGQGGETQYF
TRBV7-9	TRBJ1-1	CASSSRQVNTEAFF
TRBV19	TRBJ2-1	CASSIPSGSRNEQFF
TRBV6-1	TRBJ2-3	CASSDWAGGGTDTQYF
TRBV11-2	TRBJ2-7	CASIGTLWERSSYEQYF
TRBV5-1	TRBJ2-3	CASSPRPTGPTDTQYF
TRBV27	TRBJ2-6	CASSNNAGTAGANVLTF
TRBV3-1/TRBV3-2	TRBJ2-7	CASSPRTGEIGEQYF
TRBV2	TRBJ2-7	CASSELKPGQSSYEQYF
TRBV12-2	TRBJ2-7	CASRLAEDDYEQYF
TRBV27	TRBJ2-2	CASSLLVTGRTGELFF
TRBV5-5	TRBJ2-7	CASSLGVAVEQYF
TRBV24-1	TRBJ2-3	CATPHGTRWCPTDTQYF
TRBV28	TRBJ2-1	CASSGTSGSKEQFF
TRBV30	TRBJ2-3	CAWSGLAGDTQYF
TRBV3-1/TRBV3-2	TRBJ1-2	CASSQRIGLTRNYGYTF
TRBV13	TRBJ2-3	CASSPRQLTDTQYF
TRBV3-1/TRBV3-2	TRBJ2-2	CASSQELRLNTGELFF
TRBV5-1	TRBJ1-4	CASSPRQGNNEKLFF
TRBV6-5	TRBJ1-1	CASSRGGTEAFF
TRBV2	TRBJ2-7	CASGQGPTYEQYF
TRBV18	TRBJ2-3	CASSPLGQSGSTDTQYF
TRBV30	TRBJ2-5	CAWSPTGGETQYF
TRBV5-4	TRBJ2-7	CASSPSRTLTREQYF
TRBV27	TRBJ2-3	CASRSTDRISTDTQYF
TRBV6-1	TRBJ1-5	CASSEKGDKAQHF
TRBV18	TRBJ1-5	CASSPGRGQPQHF
TRBV7-9	TRBJ1-2	CASSSQTGSYGYTF
TRBV5-1	TRBJ2-1	CASSLGDRGGPYNEQFF
TRBV20-1	TRBJ2-7	CSARRDYEQYF
TRBV28	TRBJ1-2	CASRGVGGYTF
TRBV5-1	TRBJ2-2	CASSLVGRTNTGELFF
TRBV29-1	TRBJ2-2	CSVLSGSISTGELFF
TRBV5-4	TRBJ1-6	CASTSFEGQGISSPLHF
TRBV28	TRBJ1-2	CAAGRGQGAAGYTF
TRBV6-4	TRBJ2-2	CASRPGQGSGELFF
TRBV28	TRBJ2-2	CASSLRGSIPGELFF
TRBV5-1	TRBJ2-1	CASSLSSGDLYNEQFF
TRBV29-1	TRBJ2-7	CSVEEGWTGGHEQYF
TRBV24-1	TRBJ2-3	CATSDSRTSGVTDTQYF
TRBV3-1/TRBV3-2	TRBJ2-7	CASSQGERGLEQYF
TRBV19	TRBJ1-1	CASYRENPNTEAFF
TRBV9	TRBJ2-1	CASSELAGYYNEQFF
TRBV6-5	TRBJ2-3	CASSSGLPVDTQYF
TRBV5-1	TRBJ1-1	CASSLVAGQGAGEAFF
TRBV5-1	TRBJ1-2	CATNPGQGDYGYTF
TRBV28	TRBJ2-2	CASRLYRATNTGELFF
TRBV19	TRBJ2-1	CASSRGGTEQFF
TRBV3-1/TRBV3-2	TRBJ2-7	CASSQKGGGSWRYF
TRBV14	TRBJ1-6	CASSQESLGVGSPLHF
TRBV2	TRBJ1-2	CASSAPGGTRGGYTF
TRBV7-8	TRBJ2-5	CASSFGTSGRAFQETQYF
TRBV3-1/TRBV3-2	TRBJ2-2	CASRQEGGRGAGELFF